This TCR beta chain comes out of a study of T cells expressing NK-cell markers. Across the whole study: Sorted CD3+CD56+NKG2C+, CD3+CD56+NKG2C- and CD3+CD56-NKG2C+ T-cell subsets were beta-chain profiled.

Notes on this clonotype: Its antigen is unidentified.

Study-level findings and limits: Dominant NKG2C+ clonotypes in roughly six donors made up roughly 1.0-7.0% of CD8+ T cells.

One entry per CDR3 protein, without DNA, is what TCRdb gives after re-calling the 5' RACE reads. In total, the table holds approximately 460,000 distinct CDR3 sequences. There are 13 residues in the CDR3. From germline, CDR1 is SEHNR and CDR2 FQNEAQ (reference sequence). The origin of this receptor is a woman aged 18 to 75 in good health. The chain recombines TRBV7-9 with TRBJ2-7. What was sequenced was blood T cells: a sorted CD56 or NKG2C T cell subset, CD4+ or CD8+ T cells, or bulk PBMC T cells (not recorded which). This CDR3 is CASSLVEPSEQYF.